This TCR beta chain was identified during a study of T cells in tuberculosis. Study observations and caveats: GEM motif frequencies gave over 55% accuracy; the GMM repertoire gave approximately 90%.

Notes on this clone: Antigen specificity is unknown.

As for time point: new active TB diagnosis, blood taken before or within 7 days of starting treatment. Patients were newly diagnosed, HIV-seronegative, and aged 18 or older. Assay: immunoSEQ multiplex PCR; the TCRdb copy retains only in-frame clones and omits some. Of 47,000 or so clones in the sample, 90% to 95% were seen once. The sequence derives from an adult with tuberculosis. The source was PBMCs, collected at tuberculosis diagnosis.

The CDR3 DNA reads TGTGCCAGCTCACTTACCGGGACACCGAACACCGGGGAGCTGTTTTTT. Its protein product is CASSLTGTPNTGELFF. The chain uses TRBV18 and TRBJ2-2, with D possibly matching TRBD1 (6 bases). Germline values: CDR1 KGHSH, CDR2 LQKENI. The V end lost 4 bases, the J end lost 0 bases, and 12 bases lay between the germline ends. The CDR3 runs 16 residues.